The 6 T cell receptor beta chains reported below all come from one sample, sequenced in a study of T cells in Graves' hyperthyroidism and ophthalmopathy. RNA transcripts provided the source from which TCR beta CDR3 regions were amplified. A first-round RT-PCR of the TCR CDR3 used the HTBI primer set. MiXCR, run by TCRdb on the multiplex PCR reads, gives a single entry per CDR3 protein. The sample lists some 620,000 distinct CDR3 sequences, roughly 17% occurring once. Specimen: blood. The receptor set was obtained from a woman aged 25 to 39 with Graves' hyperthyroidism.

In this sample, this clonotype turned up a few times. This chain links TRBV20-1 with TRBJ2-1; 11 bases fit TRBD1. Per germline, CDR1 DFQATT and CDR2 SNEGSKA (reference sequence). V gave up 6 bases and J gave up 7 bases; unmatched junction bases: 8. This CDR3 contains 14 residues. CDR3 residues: CSATGTGGVNEQFF. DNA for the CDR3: TGCAGTGCCACCGGGACAGGGGGTGTAAATGAGCAGTTCTTC.

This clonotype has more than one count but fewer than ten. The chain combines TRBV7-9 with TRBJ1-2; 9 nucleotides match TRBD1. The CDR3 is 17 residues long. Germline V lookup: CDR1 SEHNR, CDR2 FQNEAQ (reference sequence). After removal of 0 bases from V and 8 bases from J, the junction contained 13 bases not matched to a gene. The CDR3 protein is CASSLASPQGALRGYTF. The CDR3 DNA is TGTGCCAGCAGCTTAGCGTCCCCACAGGGGGCTTTGCGGGGCTACACCTTC.

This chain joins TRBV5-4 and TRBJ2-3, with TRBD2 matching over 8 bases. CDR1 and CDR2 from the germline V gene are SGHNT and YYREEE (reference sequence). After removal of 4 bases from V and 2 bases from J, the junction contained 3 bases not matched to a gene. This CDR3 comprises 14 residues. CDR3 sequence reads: CASSDGLATDTQYF. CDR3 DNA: TGTGCCAGCAGCGACGGACTAGCCACAGATACGCAGTATTTT.

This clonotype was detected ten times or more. For the CDR3, the DNA is TGTGCCACCAATGGACTAGCTGGGTACGAGCAGTACTTC. Residues: CATNGLAGYEQYF. The chain uses TRBV28 and TRBJ2-7, with 8 bases that match TRBD2. CDR1 is MDHEN, CDR2 SYDVKM, per germline. CDR3 length equals 13 residues. Unmatched junction bases numbered 9, after V lost 10 bases and J lost 4 bases.

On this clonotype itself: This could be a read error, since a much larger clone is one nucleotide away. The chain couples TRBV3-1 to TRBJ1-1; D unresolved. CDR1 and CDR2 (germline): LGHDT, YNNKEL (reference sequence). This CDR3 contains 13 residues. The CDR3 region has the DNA TGTGCCAGCAGCCAAGTGGTGAACACTGAAGCTCTCTTT. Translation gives CASSQVVNTEALF.

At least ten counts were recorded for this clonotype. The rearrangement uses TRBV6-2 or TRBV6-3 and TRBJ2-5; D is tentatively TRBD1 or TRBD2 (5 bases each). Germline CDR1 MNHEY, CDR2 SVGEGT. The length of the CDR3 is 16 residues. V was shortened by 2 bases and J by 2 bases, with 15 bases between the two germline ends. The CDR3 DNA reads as TGTGCCAGCAGTTACGACAGCCAGCGGTCTCAAGAGACCCAGTACTTC. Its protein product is CASSYDSQRSQETQYF.